This TCR beta chain was sequenced during a study of T cells after yellow fever vaccination. The CDR3 length is 16 residues. Germline V gives CDR1 LGHNA, CDR2 YSLEER. V was clipped by 4 bases and J by 0 bases, with 12 bases between them. This clonotype was counted many times. Antigen: not known. They built TCR cDNA with 5'RACE template switching, a step that put in a universal primer site and UMIs. In TCRdb, the 5' RACE reads were re-called with MiXCR into one record per CDR3 protein. The table includes roughly 74,000 distinct CDR3 sequences, approximately 7.7% detected once. Study-wide results and limits: Overlap between CD4 and CD8 compartments was detected for a small share of clonotypes. FACS-sorted repertoires might harbor abundant contaminating clonotypes from the bulk population. Post-booster samples contained most primary-vaccination clones (approximately 96% CD4, less than 90% CD8).

The sequence derives from a man younger than 35 who received the YFV17D yellow fever vaccine. This sample comprised CD8+ T cells sorted from PBMCs, obtained 4 to 6 days after the first yellow fever vaccination. The J gene is TRBJ2-2, the V gene TRBV4-3; D gene unclear. In nucleotides, the CDR3 is TGCGCCAGCAGCCCCCTTTCGGAAACGAACACCGGGGAGCTGTTTTTT. Protein: CASSPLSETNTGELFF.